This entry lists 4 T cell receptor beta chains sequenced from one sample in a study of cytomegalovirus exposure and HLA in healthy donors. Both 60 Vbeta primers and 13 Jbeta primers went into the PCR. TCRdb's table, derived via immunoSEQ multiplex PCR, lists solely in-frame clones and lacks some. Altogether fewer than 200,000 clones are present, over 75% being singletons, with the ten largest covering more than 2%. Sequencing was performed on PBMCs. These receptors all come from a man aged 55 to 70 in good health and CMV-seronegative.

The chain uses TRBV5-1 and TRBJ2-1; 7 positions agree with TRBD1. In germline, CDR1 is SGHRS, CDR2 YFSETQ. The CDR3 sequence is 15 residues long. The trim removed 7 bases at V and 2 bases at J, leaving 9 bases unmatched. CDR3 loop: CASYDRQGPYNEQFF. For the CDR3, the DNA is TGCGCCAGCTACGACCGACAGGGACCCTACAATGAGCAGTTCTTC.

This chain connects TRBV7-9 to TRBJ2-7; D is possibly TRBD1 (5 bases). V lost 5 bases, J lost 0 bases, and 17 bases lay in between. This CDR3 has 16 residues. Looked up from germline, CDR1 is SEHNR and CDR2 is FQNEAQ (reference sequence). This CDR3 reads CASSTNRGHSSYEQYF. Written as DNA, the CDR3 is TGTGCCAGCAGCACGAATAGGGGCCACAGCTCCTACGAGCAGTACTTC.

DNA of the CDR3: TGTGCCAGCAGTTACGCCACGGGACAAAACACCGGGGAGCTGTTTTTT. It specifies CASSYATGQNTGELFF. J is TRBJ2-2 and V is TRBV6-5; a weak D match, TRBD1 (6 bases). CDR1 and CDR2 (germline): MNHEY, SVGAGI. Deletions cut 2 bases from V and 2 bases from J, with 12 bases between. CDR3 size: 16 residues.

This clone was recorded once. This chain connects TRBV19 to TRBJ2-1, with D unclear. The CDR3 contains 12 residues. Germline V gene sequence: CDR1 LNHDA, CDR2 SQIVND (reference sequence). Deletions cut 3 bases from V and 8 bases from J, with 8 bases between. The CDR3: CASSIRFDEQFF. For the CDR3, the DNA is TGTGCCAGTAGTATCCGTTTCGATGAGCAGTTCTTC.